Shown below are 17 T cell receptor beta chains from a single sample sequenced in a study of cytomegalovirus exposure and HLA in healthy donors. The PCR ran on 60 Vbeta and 13 Jbeta primers. Clones were read by immunoSEQ multiplex PCR, and TCRdb kept only the in-frame ones, dropping some. Among about 140,000 clones listed, around 90% were seen once. Sequencing was carried out using PBMCs. The source of these receptors is a woman between 40 and 50 years old in good health and CMV-seronegative.

V and J are TRBV6-5 and TRBJ1-4, with TRBD1 as a possible D gene (6 bases). The V gene's germline CDR1 is MNHEY and CDR2 SVGAGI. The CDR3 spans 14 residues. The V end was cut by 6 bases, the J end by 4 bases, with 12 bases between. CDR3 DNA sequence: TGTGCCAGCAGACTCACAGGGAGTAATGAAAAACTGTTTTTT. This translates into CASRLTGSNEKLFF.

The gene calls are TRBV11-2 and TRBJ2-3; D possibly corresponds to TRBD2 (7 bases). Trimming removed 0 bases from V and 10 bases from J, with 11 bases in between. The CDR3 is 13 amino acids. Germline V gene data show CDR1 as SGHAT and CDR2 as FQNNGV. This chain's CDR3 is CASSLDRGGAQYF. In DNA form, the CDR3 reads TGTGCCAGCAGCTTAGATAGGGGGGGCGCGCAGTATTTT.

The chain links TRBV29-1 to TRBJ2-7; TRBD1 matches at 10 bases. Germline CDR1 is SQVTM and CDR2 is ANQGSEA. The CDR3 is 13 residues long. J lost 5 bases, V lost 3 bases, and 4 bases had no gene match. The CDR3: CSVDPGQGDEQYF. DNA for the CDR3: TGCAGCGTTGACCCCGGACAGGGGGACGAGCAGTACTTC.

This chain links TRBV6-4 with TRBJ2-2; no definite D call. Germline-derived CDR1 and CDR2 are MRHNA and SNTAGT. This CDR3 region has 14 residues. V dropped 5 bases and J dropped 2 bases, with 9 bases sitting between them. The CDR3 sequence is CASSSERNTGELFF. The CDR3 nucleotides read TGTGCCAGCAGTTCAGAGCGTAACACCGGGGAGCTGTTTTTT.

The chain couples TRBV13 to TRBJ1-3, with TRBD1 as a possible D gene (5 bases). Germline CDR1 is PRHDT and CDR2 is FYEKMQ (reference sequence). Trimming left V 5 bases short and J 4 bases short, with 9 bases between. There are 13 residues in the CDR3. The CDR3 sequence is CASSRRQGNTIYF. The CDR3 bases are TGTGCCAGCAGCAGGAGACAGGGAAACACCATATATTTT. The full variable domain, completed using reference TRBV13 and TRBJ1-3, is AAGVIQSPRHLIKEKRETATLKCYPIPRHDTVYWYQQGPGQDPQFLISFYEKMQSDKGSIPDRFSAQQFSDYHSELNMSSLELGDSALYFCASSRRQGNTIYFGEGSWLTVV.

The V call is TRBV6-1, the J call TRBJ1-3, with unresolved D. The germline V and J ends were trimmed by 7 bases and 7 bases, with 14 bases remaining between them. The CDR3 totals 13 residues. The germline CDR1 and CDR2 sequences are MNHNS and SASEGT. The CDR3 reads CASTTQTGNTIYF. In DNA form, the CDR3 reads TGTGCCAGCACTACCCAAACCGGGAACACCATATATTTT.

The V gene is TRBV4-2, the J gene TRBJ1-1; 8 nucleotides line up with TRBD1. Germline V lookup: CDR1 LGHNA, CDR2 YNFKEQ. This CDR3 has 14 amino acids. V trimming: 5 bases; J trimming: 1 base; junction bases outside the gene matches: 3. CDR3 DNA sequence: TGTGCCAGCAGCGAACAGGGGGGGAACACTGAAGCTTTCTTT. Translating it yields CASSEQGGNTEAFF.

The rearrangement joins TRBV11-2 to TRBJ1-2; unclear D gene. The CDR3 loop spans 13 amino acids. Trimming removed 0 bases from V and 5 bases from J, with 7 bases in between. From germline, CDR1 is SGHAT and CDR2 FQNNGV. The CDR3 protein is CASSLDPGYGYTF. The CDR3 nucleotides are TGTGCCAGCAGCTTAGATCCGGGGTATGGCTACACCTTC.

J is TRBJ2-2 and V is TRBV2; a weak D match, TRBD2 (6 bases). This CDR3 has 15 residues. The germline CDR1 and CDR2 sequences are SNHLY and FYNNEI. The V end was cut by 8 bases, the J end by 1 base, with 14 bases between. CDR3 bases: TGTGCCAGCCGGCGGACGCGGGGGAACACCGGGGAGCTGTTTTTT. Residues: CASRRTRGNTGELFF.

As concerns this clone: Other DNA sequences in the same sample also yield this CDR3. This chain uses TRBV5-4 with TRBJ1-4, with 8 positions matching TRBD1. V shed 4 bases and J 0 bases; nucleotides not matched to a gene: 5. This CDR3 is 16 amino acids long. Per the germline V gene, CDR1 is SGHNT and CDR2 is YYREEE (reference sequence). This chain's CDR3 is CASSLGQGATNEKLFF. The CDR3 DNA reads as TGTGCCAGCAGCCTCGGACAGGGCGCAACTAATGAAAAACTGTTTTTT. Together with reference TRBV5-4 and TRBJ1-4, the CDR3 gives the full variable domain: ETGVTQSPTHLIKTRGQQVTLRCSSQSGHNTVSWYQQALGQGPQFIFQYYREEENGRGNFPPRFSGLQFPNYSSELNVNALELDDSALYLCASSLGQGATNEKLFFGSGTQLSVL.

The V gene is TRBV28, the J gene TRBJ2-6; D is uncertain. The V gene lost 5 bases and the J gene lost 0 bases, with 8 bases spanning the gap. CDR3 length: 15 amino acids. Germline V gene lookup returns CDR1 MDHEN and CDR2 SYDVKM. CDR3 sequence: CASSQSLSGANVLTF. CDR3 in DNA: TGTGCCAGCAGTCAAAGCCTCTCTGGGGCCAACGTCCTGACTTTC.

This clone was observed a few times. The CDR3 DNA sequence: TGCGCCAGCAGCCAAGCCGAGTCGGGAGGTACGCAGTATTTT. Translation gives CASSQAESGGTQYF. The chain recombines TRBV4-1 with TRBJ2-3, with 7 bases matching TRBD2. The CDR3 runs 14 residues. In germline, CDR1 is MGHRA, CDR2 YSYEKL. V lost 1 base and J lost 8; bases outside the gene matches: 6.

This clone showed up just once. The genes are TRBV30 and TRBJ2-2; 10 nucleotides match TRBD1. Per the germline V gene, CDR1 is GTSNPN and CDR2 is SVGIG (reference sequence). The CDR3 totals 15 residues. The V gene end was trimmed by 3 bases and the J gene end by 6 bases; junction bases not matched to a gene: 7. The CDR3 bases are TGTGCCTGGAGCCCGGGACAGGGGCCTCCCGGGGAGCTGTTTTTT. It translates to CAWSPGQGPPGELFF.

CDR3 residues: CASSESWGQNEKLFF. The CDR3 coding sequence is TGTGCCAGCAGTGAATCTTGGGGGCAAAATGAAAAACTGTTTTTT. V usage is TRBV6-1 and J usage is TRBJ1-4, with a possible D match to TRBD1 (6 bases). V lost 2 bases, J lost 5 bases, and 12 bases lay in between. The germline V gene encodes CDR1 MNHNS and CDR2 SASEGT. The CDR3 is made up of 15 amino acids.

The chain uses TRBV2 and TRBJ1-1; TRBD1 aligns across 7 bases. CDR3 length: 18 residues. V gave up 6 bases and J gave up 3 bases; unmatched junction bases: 19. The germline V gene encodes CDR1 SNHLY and CDR2 FYNNEI. CDR3 nucleotides: TGTGCCAGCAGCGCCAGGCCCGGGACAGCTCCCAGACACACTGAAGCTTTCTTT. Its translation: CASSARPGTAPRHTEAFF.

This chain joins TRBV6-6 and TRBJ1-4; D is unclear. V lost 6 bases and J 0 bases, leaving 8 bases between the germline ends. Germline CDR1 is MNHNY and CDR2 is SVGAGI (reference sequence). The CDR3 spans 14 residues. For the CDR3, the DNA is TGTGCCAGCAGGAACTTCGCAACTAATGAAAAACTGTTTTTT. Residues: CASRNFATNEKLFF.

Remarks on this clone: The junction departs from germline at one end; a sequencing error may be responsible. CDR3 nucleotides: TGTGCCAGCAGCTTGGTCGGAAAACACCGGGGAGCTGTTTTT. This translates into CASSLVGKHRGAVF. This chain joins TRBV13 and TRBJ2-2; TRBD2 is a possible D gene (5 bases). The CDR3 runs to 14 residues. Germline V CDR1 and CDR2: PRHDT, FYEKMQ (reference sequence).